This T cell receptor beta chain originates from a study of graft-versus-host responses after intestinal transplantation. Study-level information: Multivisceral, liver-intestinal, or isolated intestinal grafts went to recipients.

Germline-derived CDR1 and CDR2 are LNHNV and YYDKDF (reference sequence). The CDR3 loop spans 15 amino acids. After removal of 1 base from V and 8 bases from J, the junction contained 8 bases not matched to a gene. Remarks on this clone: Its target is unknown.

Only in-frame clones appear in the TCRdb table, and some are missing; sequencing was by immunoSEQ multiplex PCR. Seen here are about 9,900 clones, 90% to 95% observed once, and the top ten hold approximately 2%. Broader study findings: Detected in recipient marrow were GvH clones, some of which were first observed in ileum or blood. Early after transplant, HvG declines were associated with peak levels of circulating GvH clones.

The sample consisted of PBMCs, taken 8 days after intestinal transplant. The V gene is TRBV15, the J gene TRBJ2-1, with TRBD1 matching over 7 bases. The TCR originated in a human patient who received an intestinal transplant, so some T cells may come from the graft donor. The CDR3 protein is CATSRAKQGLDEQFF. The CDR3, as DNA: TGTGCCACCAGCAGAGCAAAACAGGGGTTGGATGAGCAGTTCTTC.